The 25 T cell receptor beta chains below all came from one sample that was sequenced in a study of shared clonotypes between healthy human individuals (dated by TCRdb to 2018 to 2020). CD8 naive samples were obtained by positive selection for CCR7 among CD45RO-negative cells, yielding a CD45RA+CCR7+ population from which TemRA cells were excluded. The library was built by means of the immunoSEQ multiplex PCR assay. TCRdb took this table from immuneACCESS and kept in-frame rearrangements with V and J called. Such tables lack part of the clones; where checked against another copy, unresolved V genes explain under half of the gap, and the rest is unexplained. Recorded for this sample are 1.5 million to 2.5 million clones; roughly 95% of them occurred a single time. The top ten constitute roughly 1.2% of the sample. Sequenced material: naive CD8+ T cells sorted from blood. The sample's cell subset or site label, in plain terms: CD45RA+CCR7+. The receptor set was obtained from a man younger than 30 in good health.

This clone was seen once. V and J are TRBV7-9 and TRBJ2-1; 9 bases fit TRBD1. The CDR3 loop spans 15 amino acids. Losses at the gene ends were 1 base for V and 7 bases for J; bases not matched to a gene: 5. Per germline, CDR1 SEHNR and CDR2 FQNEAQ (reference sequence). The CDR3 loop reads CASSLGTGVWNEQFF. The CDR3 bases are TGTGCCAGCAGCTTAGGGACAGGGGTTTGGAATGAGCAGTTCTTC.

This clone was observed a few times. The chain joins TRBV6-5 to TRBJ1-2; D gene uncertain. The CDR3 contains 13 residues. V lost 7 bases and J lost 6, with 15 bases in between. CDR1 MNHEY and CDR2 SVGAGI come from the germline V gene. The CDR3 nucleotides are TGTGCCAGCACCAACGAGTGGCAGCATGGCTACACCTTC. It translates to CASTNEWQHGYTF.

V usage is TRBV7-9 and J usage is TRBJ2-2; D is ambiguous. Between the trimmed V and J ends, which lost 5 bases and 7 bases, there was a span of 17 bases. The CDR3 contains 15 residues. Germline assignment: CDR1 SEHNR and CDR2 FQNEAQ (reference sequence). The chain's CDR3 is CASSLVTVSIGELFF. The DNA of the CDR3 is TGTGCCAGCAGCCTCGTCACAGTCTCGATCGGGGAGCTGTTTTTT.

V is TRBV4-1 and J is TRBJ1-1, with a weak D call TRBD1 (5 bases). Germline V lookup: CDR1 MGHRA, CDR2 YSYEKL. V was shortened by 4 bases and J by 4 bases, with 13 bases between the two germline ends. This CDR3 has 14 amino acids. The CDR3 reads CASSPGGGFTEAFF. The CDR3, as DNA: TGCGCCAGCAGCCCCGGGGGTGGCTTCACTGAAGCTTTCTTT.

The DNA of the CDR3 is TGTGCCAGCAGTTTCCTCCAGGGCAATCAGCCCCAGCATTTT. Amino acid sequence: CASSFLQGNQPQHF. The chain links TRBV28 to TRBJ1-5; D remains ambiguous. V was pared by 3 bases and J by 2 bases, with 8 bases between. The CDR3 sequence is 14 residues long. Germline V gene sequence: CDR1 MDHEN, CDR2 SYDVKM.

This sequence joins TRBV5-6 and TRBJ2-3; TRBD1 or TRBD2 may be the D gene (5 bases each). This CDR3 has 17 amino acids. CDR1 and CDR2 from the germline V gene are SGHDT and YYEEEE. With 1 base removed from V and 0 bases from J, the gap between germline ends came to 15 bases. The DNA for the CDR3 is TGTGCCAGCAGCTTGAGAGGGCCATGGGGCAGCACAGATACGCAGTATTTT. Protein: CASSLRGPWGSTDTQYF.

DNA of the CDR3: TGCGCCAGCAGCTTCGAGGGCCCTGAAGCTTTCTTT. Protein product: CASSFEGPEAFF. The chain links TRBV5-1 to TRBJ1-1; D uncertain. Germline V gives CDR1 SGHRS, CDR2 YFSETQ. V was trimmed by 2 bases and J by 6 bases, leaving 8 bases between them. This CDR3 region has 12 residues. The full variable domain, with the rest looked up from reference TRBV5-1 and TRBJ1-1, is KAGVTQTPRYLIKTRGQQVTLSCSPISGHRSVSWYQQTPGQGLQFLFEYFSETQRNKGNFPGRFSGRQFSNSRSEMNVSTLELGDSALYLCASSFEGPEAFFGQGTRLTVV.

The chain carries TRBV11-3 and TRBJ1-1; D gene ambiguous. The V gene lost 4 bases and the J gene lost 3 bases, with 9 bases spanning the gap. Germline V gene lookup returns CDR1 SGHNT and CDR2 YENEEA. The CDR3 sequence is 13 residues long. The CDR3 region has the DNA TGTGCCAGCAGCTCAAAAGAGCACACTGAAGCTTTCTTT. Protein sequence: CASSSKEHTEAFF.

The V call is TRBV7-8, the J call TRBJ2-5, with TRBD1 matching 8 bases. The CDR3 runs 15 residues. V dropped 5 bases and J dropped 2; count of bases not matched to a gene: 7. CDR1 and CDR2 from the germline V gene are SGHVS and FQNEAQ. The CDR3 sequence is CASSNPGQEQETQYF. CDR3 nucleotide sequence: TGTGCCAGCAGCAATCCGGGACAGGAACAAGAGACCCAGTACTTC.

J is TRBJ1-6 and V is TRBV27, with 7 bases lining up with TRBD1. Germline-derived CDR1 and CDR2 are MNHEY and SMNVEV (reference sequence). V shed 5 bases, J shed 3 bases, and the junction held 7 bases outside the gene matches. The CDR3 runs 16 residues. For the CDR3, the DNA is TGTGCCAGCAGTCTACAGGGGTACGACTATAATTCACCCCTCCACTTT. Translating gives CASSLQGYDYNSPLHF.

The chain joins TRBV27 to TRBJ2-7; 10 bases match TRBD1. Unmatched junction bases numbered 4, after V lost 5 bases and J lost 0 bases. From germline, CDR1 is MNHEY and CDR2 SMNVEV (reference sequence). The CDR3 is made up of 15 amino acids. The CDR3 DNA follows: TGTGCCAGCAGTGGGACAGGGGCACTCTCCTACGAGCAGTACTTC. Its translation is CASSGTGALSYEQYF.

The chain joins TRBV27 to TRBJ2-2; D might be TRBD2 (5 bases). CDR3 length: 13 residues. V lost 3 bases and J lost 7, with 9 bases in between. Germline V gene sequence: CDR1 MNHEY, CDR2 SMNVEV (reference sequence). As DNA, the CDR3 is TGTGCCAGCAGTTTTGGCCGGGACGGGGAGCTGTTTTTT. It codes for CASSFGRDGELFF.

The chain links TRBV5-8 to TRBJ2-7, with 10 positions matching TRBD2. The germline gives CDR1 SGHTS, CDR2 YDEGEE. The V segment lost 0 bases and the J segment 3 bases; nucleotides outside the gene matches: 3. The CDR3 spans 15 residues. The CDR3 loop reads CASSLAASGSYEQYF. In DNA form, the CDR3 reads TGTGCCAGCAGCTTGGCGGCTAGCGGGAGCTACGAGCAGTACTTC.

The CDR3 loop is CASAITDPYEQYF. CDR3 nucleotide sequence: TGTGCCAGCGCTATAACCGACCCCTACGAGCAGTACTTC. The chain combines TRBV6-5 with TRBJ2-7; unclear D gene. Between the trimmed V and J ends, which lost 8 bases and 2 bases, there was a span of 13 bases. CDR3 length: 13 residues. Germline-derived CDR1 and CDR2 are MNHEY and SVGAGI.

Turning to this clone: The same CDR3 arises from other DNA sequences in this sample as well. CDR3 bases: TGCGCCAGCAGCCAAGAGGAGGACTACGAGCAGTACTTC. Residues: CASSQEEDYEQYF. The rearrangement uses TRBV4-3 and TRBJ2-7, with TRBD2 as a possible D gene (5 bases). Germline CDR1 reads LGHNA; CDR2 reads YSLEER. The CDR3 consists of 13 residues. V lost 0 bases, J lost 3 bases, and 6 bases lay in between.

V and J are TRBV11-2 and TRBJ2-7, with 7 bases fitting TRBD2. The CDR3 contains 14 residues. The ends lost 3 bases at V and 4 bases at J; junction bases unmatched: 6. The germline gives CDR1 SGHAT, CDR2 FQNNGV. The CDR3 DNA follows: TGTGCCAGCAGCTTCGGACTAGGAGGGTACGAGCAGTACTTC. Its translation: CASSFGLGGYEQYF.

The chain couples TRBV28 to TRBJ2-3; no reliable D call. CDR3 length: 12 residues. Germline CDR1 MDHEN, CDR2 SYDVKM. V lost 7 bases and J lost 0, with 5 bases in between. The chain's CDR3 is CASIDSTDTQYF. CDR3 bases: TGTGCCAGCATCGACAGCACAGATACGCAGTATTTT.

CDR3 residues: CASSQAVYNEQFF. In nucleotides, the CDR3 is TGTGCCAGCAGCCAAGCCGTGTACAATGAGCAGTTCTTC. The chain joins TRBV5-5 to TRBJ2-1; no firm D call. Germline lookup yields CDR1 SGHKS and CDR2 YYEKEE (reference sequence). The ends were cut back, 4 bases at V and 4 bases at J, with 9 bases in the middle. This CDR3 has 13 amino acids.

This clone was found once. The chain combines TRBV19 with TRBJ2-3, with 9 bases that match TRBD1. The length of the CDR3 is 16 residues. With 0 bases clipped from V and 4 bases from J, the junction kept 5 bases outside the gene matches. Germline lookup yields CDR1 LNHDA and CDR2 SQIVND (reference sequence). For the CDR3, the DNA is TGTGCCAGTAGTATAGAGACAGGGGGATGGCCAGATACGCAGTATTTT. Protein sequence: CASSIETGGWPDTQYF.

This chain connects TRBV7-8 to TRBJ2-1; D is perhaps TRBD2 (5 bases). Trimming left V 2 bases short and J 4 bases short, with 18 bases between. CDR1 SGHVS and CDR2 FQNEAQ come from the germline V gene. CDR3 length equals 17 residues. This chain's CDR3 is CASSLYPSSSGYNEQFF. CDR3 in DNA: TGTGCCAGCAGCTTATACCCTAGCTCCTCGGGATACAATGAGCAGTTCTTC.

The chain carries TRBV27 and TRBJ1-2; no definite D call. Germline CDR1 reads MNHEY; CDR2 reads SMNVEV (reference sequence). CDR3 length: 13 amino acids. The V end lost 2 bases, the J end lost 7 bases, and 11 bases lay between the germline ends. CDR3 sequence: CASSLIGGFGYTF. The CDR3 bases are TGTGCCAGCAGTTTAATAGGTGGTTTTGGCTACACCTTC.

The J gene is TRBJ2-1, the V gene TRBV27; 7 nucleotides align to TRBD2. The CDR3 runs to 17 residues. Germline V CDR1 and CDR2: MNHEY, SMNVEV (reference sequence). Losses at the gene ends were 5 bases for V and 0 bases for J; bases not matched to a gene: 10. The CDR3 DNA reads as TGTGCCAGCAGTCCGCGCGACCGGGACTACTCCTACAATGAGCAGTTCTTC. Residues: CASSPRDRDYSYNEQFF.

The CDR3 DNA reads as TGTGCCAGCAGCTTGTTCCACATCTACGAGCAGTACTTC. It translates to CASSLFHIYEQYF. This sequence joins TRBV5-6 and TRBJ2-7; D not certain. Germline lookup yields CDR1 SGHDT and CDR2 YYEEEE. The CDR3 is 13 amino acids. V shed 1 base and J shed 3 bases, with 8 bases lying between them. Filled out from reference TRBV5-6 and TRBJ2-7, the complete variable domain reads DAGVTQSPTHLIKTRGQQVTLRCSPKSGHDTVSWYQQALGQGPQFIFQYYEEEERQRGNFPDRFSGHQFPNYSSELNVNALLLGDSALYLCASSLFHIYEQYFGPGTRLTVT.

The CDR3 DNA is TGTGCCAGCAGTTTGACCGCCTACGAGCAGTACTTC. Amino acid sequence: CASSLTAYEQYF. The gene calls are TRBV27 and TRBJ2-7; D uncertain. With 3 bases removed from V and 2 bases from J, the gap between germline ends came to 5 bases. There are 12 residues in the CDR3. From germline, CDR1 is MNHEY and CDR2 SMNVEV (reference sequence).

CDR3 nucleotide sequence: TGTGCCAGCAGCGTAGTAGTAGAAGGGGAGGGGACCGGGGAGCTGTTTTTT. Translation gives CASSVVVEGEGTGELFF. The J gene is TRBJ2-2, the V gene TRBV9; 7 positions agree with TRBD2. The germline V gene encodes CDR1 SGDLS and CDR2 YYNGEE. The CDR3 spans 17 residues. J was trimmed by 5 bases and V by 0 bases; bases with no gene match: 10.